Listed below are T cell receptor beta chains from one sample, sequenced in a study of cytomegalovirus exposure and HLA in healthy donors. Profiled with immunoSEQ multiplex PCR; TCRdb holds only in-frame clones, not every one. The table lists 45,000 to 60,000 clones, around 72% of them singletons. Sequenced input: PBMCs. These receptors were obtained from a man aged 18 to 29 in good health and CMV-seronegative. Both conserved end residues are part of each CDR3. A D gene is named only where the DNA matches it firmly. Clone size, where shown, is once, few, many, or a class for clones that have expanded.

d_call clone_size j_call v_call cdr3_aa cdr3_nt
NA NA TRBJ2-7 TRBV7-2 CASSRIIGGEQYF TGTGCCAGCAGCCGAATTATCGGGGGCGAGCAGTACTTC
NA NA TRBJ2-5 TRBV2 CASSEYRKETQYF TGTGCCAGCAGTGAGTACAGAAAAGAGACCCAGTACTTC
NA NA TRBJ1-2 TRBV18 CASSSFTGNYGYTF TGTGCCAGCTCATCCTTCACGGGGAACTATGGCTACACCTTC
TRBD1 NA TRBJ2-7 TRBV6-1 CASRSRDSTYEQYF TGTGCCAGCAGATCCCGGGACAGCACCTACGAGCAGTACTTC
NA NA TRBJ2-2 TRBV6-5 CASRRTGNTGELFF TGTGCCAGCAGGCGCACAGGGAATACCGGGGAGCTGTTTTTT
NA NA TRBJ1-5 TRBV30 CAWRGAGRGQPQHF TGTGCCTGGAGGGGGGCCGGGCGTGGTCAGCCCCAGCATTTT
NA few TRBJ2-1 TRBV10-3 CAITSGDEQFF TGTGCCATCACATCAGGGGATGAGCAGTTCTTC
TRBD1 NA TRBJ1-1 TRBV28 CASSYGTGEAFF TGTGCCAGCAGTTACGGGACAGGTGAAGCTTTCTTT
NA once TRBJ1-1 TRBV6-5 CASSLSQGSNTEAFF TGTGCCAGCAGTTTAAGTCAGGGATCGAACACTGAAGCTTTCTTT
TRBD1 NA TRBJ2-2 TRBV10-1 CASKQGSGELFF TGCGCCAGCAAACAGGGGTCCGGGGAGCTGTTTTTT
NA NA TRBJ2-7 TRBV11-3 CASSQGGSYEQYF TGTGCCAGCTCCCAAGGGGGCTCCTACGAGCAGTACTTC
TRBD2 NA TRBJ2-1 TRBV7-2 CASSLSASGAYNEQFF TGTGCCAGCAGCTTATCGGCTAGCGGAGCGTACAATGAGCAGTTCTTC
TRBD1 NA TRBJ1-1 TRBV7-8 CASSPDRLTEAFF TGTGCCAGCAGCCCGGACAGGTTAACTGAAGCTTTCTTT
TRBD2 few TRBJ2-6 TRBV10-3 CASTSGASSGANVLTF TGTGCCAGCACAAGCGGGGCTAGCTCTGGGGCCAACGTCCTGACTTTC
TRBD2 NA TRBJ2-7 TRBV4-3 CASSRGGEQYF TGCGCCAGCAGCCGGGGGGGCGAGCAGTACTTC
NA NA TRBJ2-6 TRBV4-2 CASSPTGSSSGANVLTF TGTGCCAGCAGCCCAACAGGTTCGAGCTCTGGGGCCAACGTCCTGACTTTC
TRBD1 once TRBJ2-5 TRBV7-8 CASSNRDSGQTQYF TGTGCCAGCAGCAACCGGGACAGCGGTCAGACCCAGTACTTC
NA NA TRBJ1-2 TRBV7-3 CASSLSPGGGYTF TGTGCCAGCAGCCTTTCACCGGGAGGTGGCTACACCTTC
NA NA TRBJ2-5 TRBV19 CASSIAGQGFYF TGTGCCAGTAGTATAGCTGGGCAGGGGTTTTACTTC
TRBD1 NA TRBJ1-2 TRBV29-1 CSGSGQGIRYTF TGCAGCGGATCGGGACAGGGGATACGCTACACCTTC
NA once TRBJ1-5 TRBV4-1 CASSQAGGGSNQPQHF TGCGCCAGCAGCCAGGCGGGGGGCGGGAGCAATCAGCCCCAGCATTTT
TRBD1 NA TRBJ1-3 TRBV5-1 CASSTGTAGNTIYF TGCGCCAGCAGCACTGGGACAGCTGGAAACACCATATATTTT
NA NA TRBJ2-5 TRBV20-1 CSVKSGETQYF TGCAGTGTAAAGTCGGGAGAGACCCAGTACTTC